This T cell receptor beta chain was identified during a study of T cell repertoires in cytomegalovirus infection. Study as a whole: Both CMV infection and a matching HLA type were indicated by public TCR beta signatures.

The V gene lost 1 base and the J gene lost 8 bases, with 11 bases spanning the gap. The length of the CDR3 is 14 residues. The V gene's germline CDR1 is SGHVS and CDR2 FQNEAQ. Using its own MiXCR run on the reads, TCRdb lists one record per CDR3 protein. The table lists about 740,000 distinct CDR3 sequences, 35% of them singletons. In its sample, this clonotype was seen many times. Its antigen is unknown. Regarding the study as a whole: Totalled public TCR beta family frequency picked out people who carried CMV plus the relevant HLA. Clonotypes of TCR beta that were HLA-C-restricted and CMV-specific dominated the ex vivo response.

This TCR derives from a human donor in good health (CMV status not recorded). Some clones in this sample may be carry-over from other donors' samples. The rearrangement uses TRBV7-8 and TRBJ1-4, with D uncertain. Sequencing was performed on PBMCs. The CDR3 DNA follows: TGTGCCAGCAGCTTAGAGATACGAGGGGAAAAACTGTTTTTT. Its protein is CASSLEIRGEKLFF.